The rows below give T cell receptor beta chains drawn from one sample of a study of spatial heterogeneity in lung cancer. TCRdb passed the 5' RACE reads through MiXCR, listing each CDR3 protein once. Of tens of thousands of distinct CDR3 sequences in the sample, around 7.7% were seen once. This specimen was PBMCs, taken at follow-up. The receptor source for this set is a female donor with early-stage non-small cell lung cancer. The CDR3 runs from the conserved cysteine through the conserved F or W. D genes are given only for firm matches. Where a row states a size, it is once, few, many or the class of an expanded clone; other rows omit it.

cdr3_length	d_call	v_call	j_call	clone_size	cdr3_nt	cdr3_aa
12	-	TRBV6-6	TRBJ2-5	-	TGTGCCAGCAGCCCAGGGGTGGAGACCCAGTACTTC	CASSPGVETQYF
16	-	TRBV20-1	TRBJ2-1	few	TGCAGTGCTAGCGGGGGGCCCCCCCACCCGTACAATGAGCAGTTCTTC	CSASGGPPHPYNEQFF
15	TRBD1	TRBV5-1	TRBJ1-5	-	TGCGCCAGCAGCTTGGGGGACAGCCTAAATCAGCCCCAGCATTTT	CASSLGDSLNQPQHF
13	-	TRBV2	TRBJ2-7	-	TGTGCCAGCAGGAACAGCTCCATCTACGAGCAGTACTTC	CASRNSSIYEQYF
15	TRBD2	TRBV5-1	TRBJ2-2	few	TGCGCCAGCAGCTTGATAGCGGGGGAGACCGGGGAGCTGTTTTTT	CASSLIAGETGELFF
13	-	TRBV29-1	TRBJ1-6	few	TGCAGCGTAGCAGAATCCTATAATTCACCCCTCCACTTT	CSVAESYNSPLHF
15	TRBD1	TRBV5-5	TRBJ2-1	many	TGTGCCAGCAGCTTTGCGGGACAGGCTTACAATGAGCAGTTCTTC	CASSFAGQAYNEQFF
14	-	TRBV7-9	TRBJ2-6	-	TGTGCCAGCAGCTTGTTAGGCGGGGCCAACGTCCTGACTTTC	CASSLLGGANVLTF
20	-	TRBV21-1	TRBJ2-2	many	TGTGCCAGCAGCAAATACCCTTTGTTTGAAGGGGGCTGGTACACCGGGGAGCTGTTTTTT	CASSKYPLFEGGWYTGELFF
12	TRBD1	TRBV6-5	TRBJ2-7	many	TGTGCCAGCAGGGACAGGCACTACGAGCAGTACTTC	CASRDRHYEQYF
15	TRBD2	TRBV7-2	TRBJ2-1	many	TGTGCCAGCAGCTTAGGACTAGCGAGGTACAATGAGCAGTTCTTC	CASSLGLARYNEQFF
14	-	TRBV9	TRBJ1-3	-	TGTGCCAGCAGCGTAGAGGGACGGTACAACACCATATATTTT	CASSVEGRYNTIYF
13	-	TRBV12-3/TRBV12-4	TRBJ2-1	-	TGTGCCAGCAAATTGGGGGGGCCTGGGGAGCAGTTCTTC	CASKLGGPGEQFF
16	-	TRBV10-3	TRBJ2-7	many	TGTGCCATCAGCGAGCAGATCCCCTCGAGTGGGGGCGAGCAGTACTTC	CAISEQIPSSGGEQYF
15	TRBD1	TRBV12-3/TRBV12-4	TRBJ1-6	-	TGTGCCAGCAGACTGGAGGACAGGGCTAGGTCACCCCTCCACTTT	CASRLEDRARSPLHF
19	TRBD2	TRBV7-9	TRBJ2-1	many	TGTGCCAGCAGCTTGCCCGAGACTAGCGGGGGGGCCATTTACAATGAGCAGTTCTTC	CASSLPETSGGAIYNEQFF
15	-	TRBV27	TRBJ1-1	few	TGTGCCAGCAGTCGAACGCCGACAGGAAACACTGAAGCTTTCTTT	CASSRTPTGNTEAFF
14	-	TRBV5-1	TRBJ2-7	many	TGCGCCAGCAGCTTGAACACGGTTGGGACTGGGCAGAGCTTC	CASSLNTVGTGQSF
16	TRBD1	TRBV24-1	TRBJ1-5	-	TGTGCCACCAGTGATGCCCGGACAGGGAGTAGTCAGCCCCAGCATTTT	CATSDARTGSSQPQHF
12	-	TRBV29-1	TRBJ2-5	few	TGCAGCGTTGACAAGGCCGCGGAGACCCAGTACTTC	CSVDKAAETQYF
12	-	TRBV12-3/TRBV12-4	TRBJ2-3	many	TGTGCCACCACGAGGGGCACAGATACGCAGTATTTT	CATTRGTDTQYF
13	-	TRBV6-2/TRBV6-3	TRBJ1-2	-	TGTGCCAGCAGTTCTGGGCGGAATTATGGCTACACCTTC	CASSSGRNYGYTF
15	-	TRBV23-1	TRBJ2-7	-	TGCGCCAGCAGTCAAGCCCATCTCGTCTCCTACGAGCAGTACTTC	CASSQAHLVSYEQYF
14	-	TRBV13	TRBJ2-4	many	TGTGCCAGCAGCTTTCGGGGTACCAAAAACATTCAGTACTTC	CASSFRGTKNIQYF
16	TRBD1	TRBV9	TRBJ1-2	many	TGTGCCAGCAGCGTAGGGGTCGGGGGACAGAACTATGGCTACACCTTC	CASSVGVGGQNYGYTF
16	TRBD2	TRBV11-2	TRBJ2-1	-	TGTGCCAGCAGCTTACCCTCTAGCGGGGGGGGTAATGAGCAGTTCTTC	CASSLPSSGGGNEQFF
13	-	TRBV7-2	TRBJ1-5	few	TGTGCCAGCAGCTTAGCGGTGGATCAGCCCCAGCATTTT	CASSLAVDQPQHF
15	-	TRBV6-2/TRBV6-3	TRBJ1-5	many	TGTGCCAGCGGACCTAGTGTCAGGTGGGGCCAGCCCCAGCATTTT	CASGPSVRWGQPQHF
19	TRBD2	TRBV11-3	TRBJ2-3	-	TGTGCCAGCAGCAATGGACTAGCGGGGGGCCCCTATGTGTCAGATACGCAGTATTTT	CASSNGLAGGPYVSDTQYF
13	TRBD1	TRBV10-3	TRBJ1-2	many	TGTGCCATCAATAAAGACAGGGGCCGAGTCTACACCTTC	CAINKDRGRVYTF
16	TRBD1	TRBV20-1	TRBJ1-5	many	TGCAGTGCTACCACCGGGACAGGGTGGAGCAATCAGCCCCAGCATTTT	CSATTGTGWSNQPQHF
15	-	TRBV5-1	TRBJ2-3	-	TGCGCCAGCAGCTTGGGCGGGGTAAGAGGAGATACGCAGTATTTT	CASSLGGVRGDTQYF
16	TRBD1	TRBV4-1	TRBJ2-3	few	TGCGCCAGCAGCGCCCGGGACAGGGACGTGACAGATACGCAGTATTTT	CASSARDRDVTDTQYF
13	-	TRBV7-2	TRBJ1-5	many	TGTGCCAGCAGCTCCCAGGGCAATCAGCCCCAGCATTTT	CASSSQGNQPQHF
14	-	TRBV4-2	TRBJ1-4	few	TGTGCCAGCAGCCAAGGAGGGGCTGGGGAAAAACTGTTTTTT	CASSQGGAGEKLFF
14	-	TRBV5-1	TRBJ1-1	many	TGCGCCAGCAGCCAACAGGGAGGAGACACTGAAGCTTTCTTT	CASSQQGGDTEAFF
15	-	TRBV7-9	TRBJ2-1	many	TGTGCCAGCAGCTTAAGTGGGGGTCAGTACAATGAGCAGTTCTTC	CASSLSGGQYNEQFF
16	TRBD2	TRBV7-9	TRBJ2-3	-	TGTGCCAGCAGCTTAGCGGGAACTAGCGGCGGCCAGGGGCAGTATTTT	CASSLAGTSGGQGQYF
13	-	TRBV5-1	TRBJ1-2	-	TGCGCCAGCAGCTTGGAGGGTCGCGATGGCTACACCTTC	CASSLEGRDGYTF
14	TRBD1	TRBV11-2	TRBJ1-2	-	TGTGCCAGCAGAAGAGGAGGGGGCGACCATGGCTACACCTTC	CASRRGGGDHGYTF
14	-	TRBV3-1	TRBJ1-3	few	TGTGCCAGCAGCCAAGGGCAGCTTGGAAACACCATATATTTT	CASSQGQLGNTIYF
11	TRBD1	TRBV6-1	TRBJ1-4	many	TGTGCCAGCAGTTTTAACAGGGGCGACTTTTTT	CASSFNRGDFF
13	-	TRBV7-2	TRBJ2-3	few	TGTGCCAGCAGCTTAGGCCGAGCAGATACGCAGTATTTT	CASSLGRADTQYF
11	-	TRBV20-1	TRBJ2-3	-	TGCAGTGCTGGGGGGAGAGATACGCAGTATTTT	CSAGGRDTQYF
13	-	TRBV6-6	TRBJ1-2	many	TGTGCCAGCAGTTTAGACAGAAATACTGGGTACACCTTC	CASSLDRNTGYTF
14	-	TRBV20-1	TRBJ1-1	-	TGCAGTGCTCCCCGATCGACCGGGAACACTGAAGCTTTCTTT	CSAPRSTGNTEAFF
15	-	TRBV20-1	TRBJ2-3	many	TGCAGTGCTCCAGACCCTGGAGCCATTCCAGATACGCAGTATTTT	CSAPDPGAIPDTQYF
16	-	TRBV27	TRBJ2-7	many	TGTGCCAGCAGTTATCGAAGCGACCCAATACCCTACGAGCAGTACTTC	CASSYRSDPIPYEQYF
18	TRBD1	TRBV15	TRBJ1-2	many	TGTGCCACCAGCAGAGATCGGACAGGGAAAAGGTCCCTCTATGGCTACACCTTC	CATSRDRTGKRSLYGYTF
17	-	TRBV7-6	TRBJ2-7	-	TGTGCCAGCGGCTTAGCCCGCCCCGGGGAAGGGTTCTACGAGCAGTACTTC	CASGLARPGEGFYEQYF
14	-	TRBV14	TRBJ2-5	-	TGTGCCAGCAGCCAAGAGAGAAGCCGGGAGACCCAGTACTTC	CASSQERSRETQYF
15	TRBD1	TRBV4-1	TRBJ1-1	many	TGCGCCAGCAGCCAAGCGGACAGGATAAACACTGAAGCTTTCTTT	CASSQADRINTEAFF
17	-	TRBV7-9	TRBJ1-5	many	TGTGCCAGCAGCGTGGACAGCCACGGTGGGGGCAATCAGCCCCAGCATTTT	CASSVDSHGGGNQPQHF
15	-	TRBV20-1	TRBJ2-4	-	TGCAGTGCTAGAGGAAGGGGGGTAGCCAAAAACATTCAGTACTTC	CSARGRGVAKNIQYF